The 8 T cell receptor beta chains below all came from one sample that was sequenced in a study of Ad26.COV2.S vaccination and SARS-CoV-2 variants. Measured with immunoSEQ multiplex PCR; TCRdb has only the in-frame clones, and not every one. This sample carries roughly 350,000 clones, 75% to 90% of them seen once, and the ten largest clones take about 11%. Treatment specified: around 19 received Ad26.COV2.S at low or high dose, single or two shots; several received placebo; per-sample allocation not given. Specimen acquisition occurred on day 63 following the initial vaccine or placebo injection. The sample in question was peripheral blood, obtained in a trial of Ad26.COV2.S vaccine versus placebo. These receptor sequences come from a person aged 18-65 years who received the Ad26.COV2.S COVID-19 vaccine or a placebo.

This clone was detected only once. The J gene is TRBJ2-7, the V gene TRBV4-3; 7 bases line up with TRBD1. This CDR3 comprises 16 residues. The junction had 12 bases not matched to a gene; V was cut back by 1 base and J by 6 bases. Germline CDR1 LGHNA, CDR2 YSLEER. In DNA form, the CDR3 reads TGCGCCAGCAGCCAAGGGACAGGAGCCCCACCGGGCGAGCAGTACTTC. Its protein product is CASSQGTGAPPGEQYF.

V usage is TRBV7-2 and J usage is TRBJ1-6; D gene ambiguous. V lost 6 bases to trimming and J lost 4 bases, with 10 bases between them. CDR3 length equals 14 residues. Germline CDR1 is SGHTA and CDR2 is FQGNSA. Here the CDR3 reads CASRLASYNSPLHF. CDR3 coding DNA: TGTGCCAGCAGATTGGCCAGTTATAATTCACCCCTCCACTTT. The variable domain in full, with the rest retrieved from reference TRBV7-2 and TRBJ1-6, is GAGVSQSPSNKVTEKGKDVELRCDPISGHTALYWYRQSLGQGLEFLIYFQGNSAPDKSGLPSDRFSAERTGGSVSTLTIQRTQQEDSAVYLCASRLASYNSPLHFGNGTRLTVT.

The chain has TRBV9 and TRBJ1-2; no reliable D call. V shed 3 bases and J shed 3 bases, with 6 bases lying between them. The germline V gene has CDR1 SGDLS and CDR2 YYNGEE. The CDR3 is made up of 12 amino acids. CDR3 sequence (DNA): TGTGCCAGCAGCGGCGACTACTATGGCTACACCTTC. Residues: CASSGDYYGYTF.

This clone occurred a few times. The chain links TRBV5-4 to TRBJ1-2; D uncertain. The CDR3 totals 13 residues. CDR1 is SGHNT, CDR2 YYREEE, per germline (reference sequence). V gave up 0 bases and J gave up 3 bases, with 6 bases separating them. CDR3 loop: CASSLEGYYGYTF. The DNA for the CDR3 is TGTGCCAGCAGCTTGGAGGGATACTATGGCTACACCTTC.

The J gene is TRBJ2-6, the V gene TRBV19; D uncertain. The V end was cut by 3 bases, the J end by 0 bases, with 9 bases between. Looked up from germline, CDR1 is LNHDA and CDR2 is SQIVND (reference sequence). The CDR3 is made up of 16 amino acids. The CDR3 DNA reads TGTGCCAGTAGTATCTGGGTTAGCTCTGGGGCCAACGTCCTGACTTTC. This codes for CASSIWVSSGANVLTF.

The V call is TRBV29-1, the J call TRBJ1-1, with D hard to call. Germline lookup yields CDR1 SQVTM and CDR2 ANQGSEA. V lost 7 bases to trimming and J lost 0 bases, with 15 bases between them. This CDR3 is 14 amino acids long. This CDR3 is CSATVGLMNTEAFF. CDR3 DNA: TGCAGCGCCACGGTCGGACTTATGAACACTGAAGCTTTCTTT.

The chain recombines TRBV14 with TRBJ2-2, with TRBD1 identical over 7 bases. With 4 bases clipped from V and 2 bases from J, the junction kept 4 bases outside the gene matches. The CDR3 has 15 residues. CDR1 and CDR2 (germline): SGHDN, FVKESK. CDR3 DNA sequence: TGTGCCAGCAGCCGGGTAGGGGGCAACACCGGGGAGCTGTTTTTT. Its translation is CASSRVGGNTGELFF.

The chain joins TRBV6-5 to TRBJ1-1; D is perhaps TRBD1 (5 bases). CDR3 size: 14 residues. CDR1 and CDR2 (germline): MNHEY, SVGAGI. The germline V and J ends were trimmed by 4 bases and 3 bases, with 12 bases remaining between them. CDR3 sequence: CASSSWGADTEAFF. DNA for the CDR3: TGTGCCAGCAGTTCGTGGGGCGCCGACACTGAAGCTTTCTTT.